The entry that follows covers one T cell receptor beta chain sequence. This specimen belongs to a study of blood T cell repertoires in COVID-19. Using immunoSEQ multiplex PCR, the repertoire was profiled, and TCRdb retains in-frame clones only, with some absent. The data hold about 110,000 clones, with about 85% observed a single time. V shed 1 base and J shed 10 bases, with 17 bases lying between them. In germline, CDR1 is LNHDA, CDR2 SQIVND (reference sequence). CDR3 length: 16 residues. This sequence originates from a human donor in a cohort sampled during active COVID-19. What was sequenced was peripheral blood. The rearrangement uses TRBV19 and TRBJ1-6; D possibly corresponds to TRBD1 (5 bases). CDR3: CASSIGRQLPSSPLHF. The CDR3 DNA reads as TGTGCCAGTAGTATAGGGCGACAGCTCCCCAGCTCACCCCTCCACTTT.